Detailed here is one T cell receptor beta chain. Its target is not known. Germline-derived CDR1 and CDR2 are SGHNT and YENEEA. The CDR3 runs to 16 residues. V lost 4 bases, J lost 0 bases, and 15 bases lay in between. With 60 Vbeta and 13 Jbeta primers, the PCR was carried out. Sequencing used immunoSEQ multiplex PCR; TCRdb keeps in-frame clones, though not all of them. The table for this sample gives about 48,000 clones. The data belong to a study of cytomegalovirus exposure and HLA in healthy donors. General study results and limits: Fewer N-insertions than the 666-donor mean were reportedly shown by an Asian-associated ancestry cluster in a later analysis. Roughly uniform depth of sequencing across donors was assumed in presence/absence analyses. Both high specificity and high sensitivity reportedly marked the classifier's diagnosis of cytomegalovirus status.

The origin of this receptor is a woman between 40 and 50 years old in good health and CMV-seronegative. The sequenced material came from PBMCs. V is TRBV11-3 and J is TRBJ2-5; D gene ambiguous. CDR3 amino acids: CASSSNDFGYQETQYF. The CDR3, as DNA: TGTGCCAGCAGCTCCAATGACTTCGGGTACCAAGAGACCCAGTACTTC.